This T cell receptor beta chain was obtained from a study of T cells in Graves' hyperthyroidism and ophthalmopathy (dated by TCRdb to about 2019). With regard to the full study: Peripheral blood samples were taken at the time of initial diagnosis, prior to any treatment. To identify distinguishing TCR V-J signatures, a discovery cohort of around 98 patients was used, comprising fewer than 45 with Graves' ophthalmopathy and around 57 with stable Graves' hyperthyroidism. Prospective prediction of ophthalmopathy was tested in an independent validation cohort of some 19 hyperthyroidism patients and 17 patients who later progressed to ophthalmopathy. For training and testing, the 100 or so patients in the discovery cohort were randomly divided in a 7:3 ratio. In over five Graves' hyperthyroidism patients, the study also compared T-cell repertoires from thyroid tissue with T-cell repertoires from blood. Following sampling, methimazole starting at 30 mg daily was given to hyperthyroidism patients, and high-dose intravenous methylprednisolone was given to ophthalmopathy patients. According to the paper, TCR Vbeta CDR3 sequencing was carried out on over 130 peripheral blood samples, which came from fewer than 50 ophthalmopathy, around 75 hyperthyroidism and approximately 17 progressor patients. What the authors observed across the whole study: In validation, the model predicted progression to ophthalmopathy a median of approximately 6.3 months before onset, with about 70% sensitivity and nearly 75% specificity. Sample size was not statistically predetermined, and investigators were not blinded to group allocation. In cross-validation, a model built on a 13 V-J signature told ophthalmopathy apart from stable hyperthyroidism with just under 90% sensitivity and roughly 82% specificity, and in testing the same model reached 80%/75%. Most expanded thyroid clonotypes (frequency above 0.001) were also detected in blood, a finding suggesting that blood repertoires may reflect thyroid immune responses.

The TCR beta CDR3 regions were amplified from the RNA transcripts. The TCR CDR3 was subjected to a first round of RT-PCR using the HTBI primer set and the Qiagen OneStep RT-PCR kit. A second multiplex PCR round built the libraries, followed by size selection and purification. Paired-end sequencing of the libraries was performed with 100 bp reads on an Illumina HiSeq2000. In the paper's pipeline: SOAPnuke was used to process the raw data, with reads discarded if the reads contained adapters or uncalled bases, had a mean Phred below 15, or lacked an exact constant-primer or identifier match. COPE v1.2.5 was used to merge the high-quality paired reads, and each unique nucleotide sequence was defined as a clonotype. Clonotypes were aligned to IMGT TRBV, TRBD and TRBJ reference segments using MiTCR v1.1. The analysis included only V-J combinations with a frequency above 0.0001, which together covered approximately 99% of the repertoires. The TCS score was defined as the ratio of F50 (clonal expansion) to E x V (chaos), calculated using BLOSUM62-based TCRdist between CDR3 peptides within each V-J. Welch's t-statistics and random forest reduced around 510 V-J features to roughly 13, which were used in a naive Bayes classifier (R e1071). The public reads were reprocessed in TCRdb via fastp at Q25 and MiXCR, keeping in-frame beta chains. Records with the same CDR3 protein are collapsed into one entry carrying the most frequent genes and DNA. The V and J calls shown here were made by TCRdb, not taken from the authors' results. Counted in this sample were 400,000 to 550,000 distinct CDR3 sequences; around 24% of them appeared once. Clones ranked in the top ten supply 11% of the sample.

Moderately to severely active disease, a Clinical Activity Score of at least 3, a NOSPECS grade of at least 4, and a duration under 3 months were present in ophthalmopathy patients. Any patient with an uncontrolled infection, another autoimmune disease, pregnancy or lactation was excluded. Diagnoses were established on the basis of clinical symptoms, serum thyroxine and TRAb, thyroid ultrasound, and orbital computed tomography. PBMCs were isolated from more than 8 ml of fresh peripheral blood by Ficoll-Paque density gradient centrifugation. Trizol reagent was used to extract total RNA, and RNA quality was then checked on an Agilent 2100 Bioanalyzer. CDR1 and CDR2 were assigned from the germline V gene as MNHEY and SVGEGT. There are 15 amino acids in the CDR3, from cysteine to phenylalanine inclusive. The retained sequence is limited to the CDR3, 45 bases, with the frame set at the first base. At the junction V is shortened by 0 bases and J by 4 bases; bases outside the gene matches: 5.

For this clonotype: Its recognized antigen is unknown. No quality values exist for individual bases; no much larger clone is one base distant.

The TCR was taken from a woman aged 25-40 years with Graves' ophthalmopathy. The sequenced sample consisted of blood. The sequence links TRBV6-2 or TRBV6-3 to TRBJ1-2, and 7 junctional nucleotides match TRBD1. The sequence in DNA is TGTGCCAGCAGTTACTCGAGGGACAGCAGCTATGGCTACACCTTC. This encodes CASSYSRDSSYGYTF.